The 24 T cell receptor beta chains below come from one sample, sequenced in a study of T cells in Graves' hyperthyroidism and ophthalmopathy. Using RNA transcripts as the source, TCR beta CDR3 regions were amplified. First-round RT-PCR of the TCR CDR3 relied on the HTBI primer set. TCRdb re-derived calls from the multiplex PCR reads in MiXCR, one entry per CDR3 protein. Here the sample spans roughly 400,000 distinct CDR3 sequences, around an eighth being singletons. The sequenced sample was blood. The receptors were sampled from a man aged 50 or older with Graves' ophthalmopathy.

This clonotype was seen at least ten times. The chain has TRBV3-1 and TRBJ2-7; the D call may be TRBD1 or TRBD2 (5 bases each). Trimming pared 2 bases from V and 3 bases from J, leaving 14 bases between. The V gene's germline CDR1 is LGHDT and CDR2 YNNKEL (reference sequence). This CDR3 has 15 amino acids. The CDR3 coding sequence is TGTGCCAGCAGCCAATCATCGGCAGGGAGCTACGAGCAGTACTTC. As protein: CASSQSSAGSYEQYF.

This clonotype was picked up many times. The CDR3 loop is CASSQHGQNTEAFF. DNA of the CDR3: TGTGCCAGCAGCCAACACGGACAGAACACTGAAGCTTTCTTT. This chain connects TRBV3-1 to TRBJ1-1; D possibly corresponds to TRBD1 (5 bases). Germline CDR1 is LGHDT and CDR2 is YNNKEL (reference sequence). Trimming shortened V by 2 bases and J by 1 base, and 8 bases separated the two germline ends. The CDR3 totals 14 residues.

Many counts were recorded for this clonotype. The rearrangement joins TRBV5-5 to TRBJ2-7; 10 bases fit TRBD1. Trimming cost V 0 bases and J 2 bases; bases outside gene matches: 5. The CDR3 loop spans 16 amino acids. Germline assignment: CDR1 SGHKS and CDR2 YYEKEE (reference sequence). In DNA, the CDR3 is TGTGCCAGCAGCTTGGAGGGACAGGGGACCACCTACGAGCAGTACTTC. Amino acid sequence: CASSLEGQGTTYEQYF.

This clonotype came up many times. The rearrangement links TRBV6-1 to TRBJ1-6, with a tentative D call TRBD1 (5 bases). Germline V gene data show CDR1 as MNHNS and CDR2 as SASEGT. The CDR3 consists of 15 residues. Trimming cost V 10 bases and J 7 bases, with 20 bases left between them. In nucleotides, the CDR3 is TGTGCCACCTCAGCCTGGGGCGCGGGAAATTCACCCCTCCACTTT. It translates to CATSAWGAGNSPLHF.

This clonotype was detected ten times or more. This sequence joins TRBV20-1 and TRBJ1-5; tentatively, D is TRBD1 (6 bases). This CDR3 is 15 amino acids long. Deletions cut 5 bases from V and 2 bases from J, with 16 bases between. The germline V gene encodes CDR1 DFQATT and CDR2 SNEGSKA (reference sequence). CDR3 loop: CSAASGVQGNQPQHF. The CDR3 coding sequence is TGCAGTGCTGCCTCAGGGGTTCAGGGCAATCAGCCCCAGCATTTT.

This rearrangement joins TRBV2 to TRBJ2-2, with TRBD2 matching over 9 bases. From germline, CDR1 is SNHLY and CDR2 FYNNEI. After removal of 6 bases from V and 7 bases from J, the junction contained 3 bases not matched to a gene. The CDR3 is made up of 13 amino acids. This CDR3 reads CASRRAGGGELFF. In nucleotides, the CDR3 is TGTGCCAGCAGAAGAGCGGGAGGCGGGGAGCTGTTTTTT.

This clonotype was seen repeatedly, ten times or more. This chain links TRBV20-1 with TRBJ2-5; 9 nucleotides match TRBD1. The CDR3 length is 14 residues. The germline V gene encodes CDR1 DFQATT and CDR2 SNEGSKA (reference sequence). Trimming cost V 2 bases and J 5 bases; bases outside gene matches: 6. The CDR3 region is CSARLRTGVETQYF. In DNA form, the CDR3 reads TGCAGTGCTAGACTTAGGACAGGGGTTGAGACCCAGTACTTC.

This clonotype has only a few counts. The chain uses TRBV27 and TRBJ2-7; D might be TRBD1 (5 bases). Per the germline V gene, CDR1 is MNHEY and CDR2 is SMNVEV (reference sequence). Trimming shortened V by 2 bases and J by 5 bases, and 19 bases separated the two germline ends. This CDR3 has 16 residues. For the CDR3, the DNA is TGTGCCAGCAGTTTAAAGGGGTCAGGAAGGTTGGACGAGCAGTACTTC. Translating it yields CASSLKGSGRLDEQYF.

V and J are TRBV6-1 and TRBJ1-4; TRBD1 might be the D (6 bases). Germline lookup yields CDR1 MNHNS and CDR2 SASEGT. The CDR3 runs 15 residues. V was clipped by 6 bases and J by 3 bases, with 14 bases between them. The CDR3 nucleotides are TGTGCCAGCAGCAACAGGGTCTTGGCTAATGAAAAACTGTTTTTT. Translating gives CASSNRVLANEKLFF.

This clonotype has at least ten counts. The CDR3 is CASSFGTAYTDTQYF. The CDR3 bases are TGTGCCAGCAGTTTTGGGACAGCGTACACAGATACGCAGTATTTT. The chain couples TRBV12-3 or TRBV12-4 to TRBJ2-3; 7 bases fit TRBD1. V trimming: 3 bases; J trimming: 2 bases; junction bases outside the gene matches: 5. This CDR3 comprises 15 residues.

The chain couples TRBV12-3 or TRBV12-4 to TRBJ2-7; D not resolved. The CDR3 has 11 residues. The V end lost 6 bases, the J end lost 5 bases, and 8 bases lay between the germline ends. In DNA form, the CDR3 reads TGTGCCAGCAGAATCACCCACGAGCAGTACTTC. This encodes CASRITHEQYF.

The chain is built from TRBV7-6 and TRBJ2-5, with TRBD1 as a possible D gene (5 bases). CDR3 length: 14 residues. Trimming left V 4 bases short and J 5 bases short, with 14 bases between. In germline, CDR1 is SGHVS, CDR2 FNYEAQ. The CDR3 protein is CASSSHTGRETQYF. CDR3 bases: TGTGCCAGCAGCTCCCACACAGGACGGGAGACCCAGTACTTC. The whole variable domain, filled in from reference TRBV7-6 and TRBJ2-5, reads GAGVSQSPRYKVTKRGQDVALRCDPISGHVSLYWYRQALGQGPEFLTYFNYEAQQDKSGLPNDRFSAERPEGSISTLTIQRTEQRDSAMYRCASSSHTGRETQYFGPGTRLLVL.

For this clonotype: With a much larger clone just one base away, this may be a read error. V and J are TRBV14 and TRBJ2-1; 13 bases are shared with TRBD2. Losses at the gene ends were 6 bases for V and 7 bases for J; bases not matched to a gene: 6. Germline V CDR1 and CDR2: SGHDN, FVKESK. The CDR3 is 15 amino acids. The DNA for the CDR3 is TGTGCCAGCAGGCGACTAGCGGGAGGAAGGAATGAGCAGTTCTTC. Translating it yields CASRRLAGGRNEQFF.

This clonotype was recorded at least ten times. The rearrangement links TRBV6-1 to TRBJ2-7; weak D call: TRBD2 (5 bases). Trimming removed 6 bases from V and 2 bases from J, with 17 bases in between. The CDR3 loop spans 15 amino acids. Germline values: CDR1 MNHNS, CDR2 SASEGT. DNA for the CDR3: TGTGCCAGCAGCCCCATCGGGAACTCCGCCTACGAGCAGTACTTC. Its translation: CASSPIGNSAYEQYF.

This chain joins TRBV3-1 and TRBJ1-2; D may be TRBD1 (6 bases). From germline, CDR1 is LGHDT and CDR2 YNNKEL (reference sequence). The CDR3 is 14 residues long. Trimming stripped 6 bases from V and 7 bases from J, with 18 bases between. The DNA of the CDR3 is TGTGCCAGCAGTTCTAAAAGGGGGTTGCGTGGCTACACCTTC. Protein sequence: CASSSKRGLRGYTF.

V usage is TRBV10-2 and J usage is TRBJ1-3; D is uncertain. The CDR3 extends over 15 amino acids. Germline loops: CDR1 WSHSY, CDR2 SAAADI. Trimming shortened V by 6 bases and J by 2 bases, and 14 bases separated the two germline ends. The CDR3 here is CASSPAQSAGNTIYF. The CDR3 DNA follows: TGCGCCAGCAGCCCCGCGCAGTCCGCTGGAAACACCATATATTTT.

There are a few counts of this clonotype. The chain has TRBV19 and TRBJ2-3; 11 positions agree with TRBD2. The CDR3 spans 16 residues. CDR1 and CDR2 (germline): LNHDA, SQIVND (reference sequence). Trimming cost V 5 bases and J 4 bases; bases outside gene matches: 8. The CDR3 here is CASSLLAGGLADTQYF. The CDR3 DNA reads TGTGCCAGTAGTCTGTTAGCGGGAGGGCTGGCAGATACGCAGTATTTT.

In this sample, this clonotype turned up many times. The genes are TRBV29-1 and TRBJ2-5, with D possibly TRBD2 on 5 matching bases. The V end lost 6 bases, the J end lost 3 bases, and 20 bases lay between the germline ends. The CDR3 is made up of 15 amino acids. CDR1 and CDR2 from the germline V gene are SQVTM and ANQGSEA. CDR3 sequence reads: CSVPRSDSPKETQYF. In DNA form, the CDR3 reads TGCAGCGTGCCTCGTAGCGATTCACCCAAAGAGACCCAGTACTTC.

Many counts were recorded for this clonotype. This sequence joins TRBV5-1 and TRBJ2-1; D call uncertain. V dropped 0 bases and J dropped 7 bases, with 17 bases sitting between them. The germline V gene has CDR1 SGHRS and CDR2 YFSETQ. The CDR3 is made up of 16 amino acids. Here the CDR3 DNA reads TGCGCCAGCAGCTTGGCCTTATTAGGAGCCTGGAATGAGCAGTTCTTC. Protein: CASSLALLGAWNEQFF.

This rearrangement joins TRBV5-4 to TRBJ2-7; D is unclear. V was shortened by 0 bases and J by 7 bases, with 11 bases between the two germline ends. Germline lookup yields CDR1 SGHNT and CDR2 YYREEE (reference sequence). The CDR3 sequence is 13 residues long. Here the CDR3 reads CASSLEASREQYF. DNA of the CDR3: TGTGCCAGCAGCTTGGAGGCCTCCCGAGAGCAGTACTTC.

In its sample, this clonotype was seen many times. The chain combines TRBV18 with TRBJ1-1; D possibly corresponds to TRBD1 (5 bases). The CDR3 is made up of 15 amino acids. Trimming took off 6 bases at V and 1 base at J, with 15 bases between the two ends. Germline values: CDR1 KGHSH, CDR2 LQKENI. The CDR3 here is CASSYAMGENTEAFF. CDR3 coding DNA: TGTGCCAGCTCGTACGCGATGGGGGAGAACACTGAAGCTTTCTTT.

This clonotype showed up many times. The V gene is TRBV5-1, the J gene TRBJ1-5; D remains ambiguous. V lost 0 bases, J lost 0 bases, and 7 bases lay in between. Germline loops: CDR1 SGHRS, CDR2 YFSETQ. This CDR3 has 15 amino acids. CDR3 sequence reads: CASSLAGNSNQPQHF. The CDR3 nucleotides read TGCGCCAGCAGCTTGGCAGGAAATAGCAATCAGCCCCAGCATTTT.

The chain employs TRBV24-1 and TRBJ1-5; no clear D gene. This CDR3 comprises 14 residues. Germline lookup yields CDR1 KGHDR and CDR2 SFDVKD. V was shortened by 0 bases and J by 1 base, with 3 bases between the two germline ends. The CDR3 spells CATSDLNSNQPQHF. In DNA, the CDR3 is TGTGCCACCAGTGATTTGAACAGCAATCAGCCCCAGCATTTT.

This clonotype showed up many times. The chain combines TRBV20-1 with TRBJ2-7; D uncertain. Per the germline V gene, CDR1 is DFQATT and CDR2 is SNEGSKA (reference sequence). This CDR3 comprises 13 residues. V shed 6 bases and J shed 2 bases, with 14 bases lying between them. In DNA, the CDR3 is TGCAGTGCCCGTGGTGGCAACCCCTACGAGCAGTACTTC. Translating gives CSARGGNPYEQYF.